The 22 T cell receptor beta chains below all came from one sample that was sequenced in a study of fetal regulatory T cell absence and autoimmunity. Method: immunoSEQ multiplex PCR; TCRdb's copy keeps in-frame clones and lacks some. The sample holds around 100,000 clones, roughly 70% seen once. The specimen sequenced was pancreas tissue. Every receptor here comes from a male donor with IPEX syndrome.

This clone was recorded a few times. The chain joins TRBV5-1 to TRBJ1-1, with TRBD1 matching 7 bases. CDR1 and CDR2 from the germline V gene are SGHRS and YFSETQ. This CDR3 region has 15 residues. Trimming cost V 1 base and J 3 bases; bases outside gene matches: 6. This chain's CDR3 is CASSLTGEGYTEAFF. The CDR3 bases are TGCGCCAGCAGCTTGACAGGGGAGGGGTACACTGAAGCTTTCTTT.

The V gene is TRBV4-1, the J gene TRBJ2-2, with TRBD1 matching 10 bases. Germline V CDR1 and CDR2: MGHRA, YSYEKL. This CDR3 is built from 14 residues. V was clipped by 4 bases and J by 4 bases; unmatched bases: 0. The CDR3 DNA reads TGCGCCAGCAGCCGGACAGGGGGCACCGGGGAGCTGTTTTTT. It is translated as CASSRTGGTGELFF.

The rearrangement joins TRBV6-1 to TRBJ2-3; D possibly matches TRBD1 or TRBD2 (5 bases each). V gave up 3 bases and J gave up 4 bases, with 14 bases separating them. From germline, CDR1 is MNHNS and CDR2 SASEGT. The CDR3 has 15 residues. Written as DNA, the CDR3 is TGTGCCAGCAGTGACGGGACGCACGGGGCAGATACGCAGTATTTT. It specifies CASSDGTHGADTQYF.

The table lists this clone with a few counts. The chain links TRBV4-1 to TRBJ2-7; either TRBD1 or TRBD2 may supply D (5 bases each). The CDR3 is made up of 15 amino acids. Trimming cost V 2 bases and J 3 bases, with 14 bases left between them. In germline, CDR1 is MGHRA, CDR2 YSYEKL. The CDR3 bases are TGCGCCAGCAGCCAAAGGGGAGATGGGGTCTACGAGCAGTACTTC. It encodes CASSQRGDGVYEQYF.

The chain combines TRBV6-5 with TRBJ1-1; possibly TRBD1 for D (6 bases). Between the trimmed V and J ends, which lost 7 bases and 4 bases, there was a span of 19 bases. This CDR3 spans 15 amino acids. The germline V gene encodes CDR1 MNHEY and CDR2 SVGAGI. CDR3 DNA sequence: TGTGCCAGCATAGGAGCAGGGGCGCCCGGCACTGAAGCTTTCTTT. Residues: CASIGAGAPGTEAFF.

A single count supports this clone. The chain carries TRBV25-1 and TRBJ2-7; TRBD1 might be the D (5 bases). The CDR3 is 14 amino acids. V dropped 3 bases and J dropped 5 bases, with 14 bases sitting between them. The germline V gene has CDR1 MGHDK and CDR2 SYGVNS. DNA for the CDR3: TGTGCCAGCAGTGAGGCAGGGAAATTGGACGAGCAGTACTTC. Protein sequence: CASSEAGKLDEQYF.

This clone has more than one count but fewer than ten. The rearrangement links TRBV4-2 to TRBJ2-7; 8 nucleotides match TRBD1. The CDR3 is made up of 16 amino acids. Trimming cost V 3 bases and J 1 base; bases outside gene matches: 8. Per the germline V gene, CDR1 is LGHNA and CDR2 is YNFKEQ. The CDR3 region is CASSHQPGQASYEQYF. The CDR3 DNA follows: TGTGCCAGCAGCCATCAGCCGGGACAGGCGTCCTACGAGCAGTACTTC.

This rearrangement joins TRBV29-1 to TRBJ1-1; D might be TRBD1 (5 bases). Trimming took 2 bases from V and 0 from J, leaving 7 bases between them. The CDR3 is 13 residues long. The germline V gene has CDR1 SQVTM and CDR2 ANQGSEA. The CDR3 spells CSVEWGLNTEAFF. The CDR3 nucleotides are TGCAGCGTTGAATGGGGGTTGAACACTGAAGCTTTCTTT.

This clone was seen a few times. The genes are TRBV4-3 and TRBJ1-2, with D unclear. Germline loops: CDR1 LGHNA, CDR2 YSLEER. The CDR3 covers 15 residues. Trimming shortened V by 0 bases and J by 2 bases, and 10 bases separated the two germline ends. The CDR3 loop is CASSQDRRGNYGYTF. The CDR3 bases are TGCGCCAGCAGCCAAGATAGGCGGGGAAACTATGGCTACACCTTC.

The chain uses TRBV9 and TRBJ2-1, with D possibly TRBD1 on 5 matching bases. The CDR3 runs to 14 residues. Germline assignment: CDR1 SGDLS and CDR2 YYNGEE. Deletions cut 0 bases from V and 6 bases from J, with 10 bases between. This CDR3 is CASSVGGQGNEQFF. The CDR3 DNA reads TGTGCCAGCAGCGTAGGCGGTCAGGGCAATGAGCAGTTCTTC. Filled out from reference TRBV9 and TRBJ2-1, the complete variable domain reads DSGVTQTPKHLITATGQRVTLRCSPRSGDLSVYWYQQSLDQGLQFLIQYYNGEERAKGNILERFSAQQFPDLHSELNLSSLELGDSALYFCASSVGGQGNEQFFGPGTRLTVL.

The chain links TRBV4-2 to TRBJ2-7; 10 nucleotides line up with TRBD2. This CDR3 comprises 15 residues. J gave up 0 bases and V 1 base, and 0 bases lay outside the gene matches. CDR1 LGHNA and CDR2 YNFKEQ come from the germline V gene. CDR3 protein: CASSQGLAGSYEQYF. The CDR3 DNA reads TGTGCCAGCAGCCAAGGACTAGCGGGCTCCTACGAGCAGTACTTC.

This clone has only one observation. This CDR3 is CAWSVVGTGTDTQYF. The CDR3 bases are TGTGCCTGGAGTGTAGTCGGGACAGGCACAGATACGCAGTATTTT. The genes are TRBV30 and TRBJ2-3; 7 nucleotides align to TRBD1. CDR1 is GTSNPN, CDR2 SVGIG, per germline (reference sequence). V lost 0 bases, J lost 1 base, and 4 bases stayed unmatched. The CDR3 loop spans 15 amino acids.

The chain couples TRBV29-1 to TRBJ2-1; a possible D gene is TRBD2 (6 bases). The V gene lost 4 bases and the J gene lost 6 bases, with 13 bases spanning the gap. Germline V lookup: CDR1 SQVTM, CDR2 ANQGSEA. The CDR3 spans 13 residues. The CDR3 coding sequence is TGCAGCGTTGGGGGACTTCGCCCCAATGAGCAGTTCTTC. The encoded protein is CSVGGLRPNEQFF.

The sample holds a few counts of this clone. The chain couples TRBV27 to TRBJ1-5; D call uncertain. CDR3 length: 16 residues. The ends were cut back, 4 bases at V and 2 bases at J, with 15 bases in the middle. Germline lookup yields CDR1 MNHEY and CDR2 SMNVEV (reference sequence). The CDR3 spells CASSYSTPGGNQPQHF. CDR3 nucleotides: TGTGCCAGCAGTTACTCGACTCCCGGTGGCAATCAGCCCCAGCATTTT.

The chain joins TRBV13 to TRBJ2-1, with D unresolved. Trimming removed 1 base at V and 6 bases at J, with 4 bases between. Germline CDR1 reads PRHDT; CDR2 reads FYEKMQ (reference sequence). The length of the CDR3 is 12 residues. The CDR3 spells CASSLVSNEQFF. The CDR3 coding sequence is TGTGCCAGCAGCTTAGTTTCCAATGAGCAGTTCTTC. The full variable domain, with the rest looked up from reference TRBV13 and TRBJ2-1, is AAGVIQSPRHLIKEKRETATLKCYPIPRHDTVYWYQQGPGQDPQFLISFYEKMQSDKGSIPDRFSAQQFSDYHSELNMSSLELGDSALYFCASSLVSNEQFFGPGTRLTVL.

This clone was observed once. The rearrangement uses TRBV21-1 and TRBJ2-4; the D call in the table, TRBD1, was not verified against the DNA. TRBV21-1 is flagged as a pseudogene. CDR3 size: 17 residues. CDR3 sequence (DNA): TGTGCCAGCAGCAAGGACAGGGGGCCTCTAGCCAAAAACATTCAGTACTTC. Translation: CASSKDRGPLAKNIQYF.

The gene calls are TRBV5-1 and TRBJ2-7; 7 bases agree with TRBD1. This CDR3 spans 11 amino acids. In germline, CDR1 is SGHRS, CDR2 YFSETQ. V shed 9 bases and J 4 bases; nucleotides not matched to a gene: 4. CDR3 loop: CANVRGYEQYF. The DNA of the CDR3 is TGCGCCAACGTCAGGGGGTACGAGCAGTACTTC.

This clone has just a few counts. The chain carries TRBV5-4 and TRBJ1-3, with D unclear. Deletions cut 3 bases from V and 0 bases from J, with 7 bases between. Germline V gene sequence: CDR1 SGHNT, CDR2 YYREEE (reference sequence). This CDR3 is built from 14 residues. This CDR3 reads CASSSESSGNTIYF. The CDR3 DNA is TGTGCCAGCAGCTCGGAGAGCTCTGGAAACACCATATATTTT.

The rearrangement joins TRBV4-1 to TRBJ2-1, with D unresolved. Trimming removed 1 base from V and 6 bases from J, with 16 bases in between. The CDR3 totals 16 residues. Germline V lookup: CDR1 MGHRA, CDR2 YSYEKL. CDR3 nucleotides: TGCGCCAGCAGCCAAGGCCGCCTGGCTAATCTCAATGAGCAGTTCTTC. Encoded protein: CASSQGRLANLNEQFF.

A single count supports this clone. The chain joins TRBV4-1 to TRBJ2-1; 14 bases line up with TRBD2. CDR1 is MGHRA, CDR2 YSYEKL, per germline. CDR3 length: 19 amino acids. J gave up 0 bases and V 3 bases, and 7 bases lay outside the gene matches. Here the CDR3 reads CASSHPGTSGSLSYNEQFF. The CDR3 DNA sequence: TGCGCCAGCAGCCACCCCGGGACTAGCGGGAGCCTCTCCTACAATGAGCAGTTCTTC.

In this sample, this clone turned up a few times. V and J are TRBV5-1 and TRBJ1-1; D is unresolved. The CDR3 totals 13 residues. V gave up 0 bases and J gave up 1 base, with 4 bases separating them. Germline CDR1 reads SGHRS; CDR2 reads YFSETQ. The CDR3 DNA follows: TGCGCCAGCAGCTTGGTCACGAACACTGAAGCTTTCTTT. Protein sequence: CASSLVTNTEAFF.

On this clone itself: In the same sample, other DNA sequences code for this CDR3. The gene calls are TRBV9 and TRBJ1-5; D gene uncertain. V shed 0 bases and J shed 2 bases, with 0 bases lying between them. This CDR3 comprises 12 residues. CDR1 is SGDLS and CDR2 is YYNGEE in the germline V gene. CDR3 bases: TGTGCCAGCAGCGTAGGCAATCAGCCCCAGCATTTT. It encodes CASSVGNQPQHF.